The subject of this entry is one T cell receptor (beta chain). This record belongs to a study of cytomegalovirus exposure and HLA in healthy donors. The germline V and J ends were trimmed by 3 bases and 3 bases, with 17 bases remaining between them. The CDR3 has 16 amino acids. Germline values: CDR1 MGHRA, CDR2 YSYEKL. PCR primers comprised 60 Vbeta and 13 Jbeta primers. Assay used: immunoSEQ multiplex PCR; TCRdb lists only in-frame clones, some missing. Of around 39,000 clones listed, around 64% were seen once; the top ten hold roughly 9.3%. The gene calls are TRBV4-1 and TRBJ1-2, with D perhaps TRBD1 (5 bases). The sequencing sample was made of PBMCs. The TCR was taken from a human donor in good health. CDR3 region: CASSQQRQLPYYGYTF. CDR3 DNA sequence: TGCGCCAGCAGCCAGCAGAGACAGCTTCCCTACTATGGCTACACCTTC.